The sequence of this T cell receptor beta chain was determined in a study of cytomegalovirus exposure and HLA in healthy donors. With 60 Vbeta and 13 Jbeta primers, the PCR was carried out. Libraries were prepared by immunoSEQ multiplex PCR; TCRdb keeps only in-frame clonotypes and omits some of them. This sample has about 110,000 clones, with approximately 83% found just once. This CDR3 contains 13 residues. The V and J ends lost 4 bases and 3 bases respectively, with 9 bases between them. Germline V gene sequence: CDR1 LGHNA, CDR2 YNFKEQ. This chain links TRBV4-2 with TRBJ2-5; D unclear. The sequence derives from a man younger than 30 in good health and CMV-seronegative. Sequencing was performed on PBMCs. The CDR3 loop reads CASSLDLEETQYF. In DNA form, the CDR3 reads TGTGCCAGCAGCCTTGACTTGGAAGAGACCCAGTACTTC.